This T cell receptor beta chain was sequenced in a study of OX40 agonist ivuxolimab in advanced cancers. V lost 3 bases and J 3 bases, leaving 5 bases between the germline ends. Germline V gene data show CDR1 as LNHDA and CDR2 as SQIVND (reference sequence). The CDR3 consists of 13 residues. TCRdb's table, derived via immunoSEQ multiplex PCR, lists solely in-frame clones and lacks some. Altogether 9,500 to 15,000 clones are present, about 81% being singletons, with the ten largest covering over 13%. The sequence came from an adult with an advanced solid tumor such as melanoma, head and neck, liver or kidney cancer. The gene calls are TRBV19 and TRBJ2-2; D unresolved. The starting material was CD4+ or CD8+ T cells sorted from blood, obtained in a trial of the OX40 agonist ivuxolimab. As DNA, the CDR3 is TGTGCCAGTAGTATTGGGTACACCGGGGAGCTGTTTTTT. This translates into CASSIGYTGELFF.